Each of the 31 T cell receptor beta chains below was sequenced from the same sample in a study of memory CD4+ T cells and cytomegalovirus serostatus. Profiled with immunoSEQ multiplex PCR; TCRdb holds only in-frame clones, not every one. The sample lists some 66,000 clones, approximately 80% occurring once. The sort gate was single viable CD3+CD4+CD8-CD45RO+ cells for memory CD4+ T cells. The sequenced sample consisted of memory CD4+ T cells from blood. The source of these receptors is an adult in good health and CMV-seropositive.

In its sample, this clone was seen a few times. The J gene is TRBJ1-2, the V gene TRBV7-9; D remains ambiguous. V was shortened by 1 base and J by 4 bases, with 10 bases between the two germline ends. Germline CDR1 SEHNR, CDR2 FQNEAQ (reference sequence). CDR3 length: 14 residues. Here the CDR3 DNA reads TGTGCCAGCAGCTTAGAACAGACGAGCTATGGCTACACCTTC. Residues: CASSLEQTSYGYTF.

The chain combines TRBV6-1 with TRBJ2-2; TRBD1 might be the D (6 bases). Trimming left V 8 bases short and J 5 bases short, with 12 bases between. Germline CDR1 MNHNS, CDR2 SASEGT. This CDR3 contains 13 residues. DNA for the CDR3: TGTGCCAGCGGGGGCCCAGTTACCGGGGAGCTGTTTTTT. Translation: CASGGPVTGELFF.

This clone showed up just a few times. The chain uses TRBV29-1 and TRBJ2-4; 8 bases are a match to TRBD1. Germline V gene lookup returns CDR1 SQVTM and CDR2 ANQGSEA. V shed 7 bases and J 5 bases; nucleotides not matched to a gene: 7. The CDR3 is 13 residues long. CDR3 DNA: TGCAGCGCTATCGTGACAGGGGAAAACATTCAGTACTTC. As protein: CSAIVTGENIQYF.

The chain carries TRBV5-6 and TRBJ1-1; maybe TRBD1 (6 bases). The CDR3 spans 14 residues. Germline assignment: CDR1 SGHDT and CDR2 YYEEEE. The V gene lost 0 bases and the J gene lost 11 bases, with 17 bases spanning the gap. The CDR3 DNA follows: TGTGCCAGCAGCTTGGCCAACGGGCGGGGGCAGGCTTTCTTT. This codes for CASSLANGRGQAFF.

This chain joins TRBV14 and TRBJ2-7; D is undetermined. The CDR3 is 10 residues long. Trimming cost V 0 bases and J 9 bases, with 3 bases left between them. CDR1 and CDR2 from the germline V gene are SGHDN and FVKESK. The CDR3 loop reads CASSQEWQYF. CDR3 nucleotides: TGTGCCAGCAGCCAAGAATGGCAGTACTTC.

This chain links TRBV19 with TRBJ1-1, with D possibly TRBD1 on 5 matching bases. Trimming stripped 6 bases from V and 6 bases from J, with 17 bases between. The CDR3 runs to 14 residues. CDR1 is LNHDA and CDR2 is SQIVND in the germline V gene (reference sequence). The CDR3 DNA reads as TGTGCCAGTAGGAGAGCCGGGGCCGGGGCTGAAGCTTTCTTT. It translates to CASRRAGAGAEAFF.

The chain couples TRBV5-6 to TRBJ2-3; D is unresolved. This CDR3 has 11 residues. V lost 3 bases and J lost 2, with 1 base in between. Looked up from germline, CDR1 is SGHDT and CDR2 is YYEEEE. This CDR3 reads CASSSTDTQYF. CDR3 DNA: TGTGCCAGCAGCTCCACAGATACGCAGTATTTT. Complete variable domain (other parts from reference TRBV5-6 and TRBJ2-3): DAGVTQSPTHLIKTRGQQVTLRCSPKSGHDTVSWYQQALGQGPQFIFQYYEEEERQRGNFPDRFSGHQFPNYSSELNVNALLLGDSALYLCASSSTDTQYFGPGTRLTVL.

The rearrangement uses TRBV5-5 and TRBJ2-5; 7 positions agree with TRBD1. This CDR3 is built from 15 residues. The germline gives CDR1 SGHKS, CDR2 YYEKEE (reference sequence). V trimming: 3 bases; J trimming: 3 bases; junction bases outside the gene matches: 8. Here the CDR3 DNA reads TGTGCCAGCAGCTCCGGGACAGAGGGCGAAGAGACCCAGTACTTC. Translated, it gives CASSSGTEGEETQYF.

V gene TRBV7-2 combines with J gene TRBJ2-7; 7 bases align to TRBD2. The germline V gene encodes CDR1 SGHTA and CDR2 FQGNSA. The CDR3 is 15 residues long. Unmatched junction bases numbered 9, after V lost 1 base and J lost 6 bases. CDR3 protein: CASSLVPGGPSEQYF. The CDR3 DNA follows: TGTGCCAGCAGCTTAGTGCCGGGAGGTCCCTCCGAGCAGTACTTC.

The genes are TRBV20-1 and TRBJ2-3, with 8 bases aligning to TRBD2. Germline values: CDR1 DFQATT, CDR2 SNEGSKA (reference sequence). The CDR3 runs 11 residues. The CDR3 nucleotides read TGCTTAGCGGGAAGCACAGATACGCAGTATTTT. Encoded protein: CLAGSTDTQYF.

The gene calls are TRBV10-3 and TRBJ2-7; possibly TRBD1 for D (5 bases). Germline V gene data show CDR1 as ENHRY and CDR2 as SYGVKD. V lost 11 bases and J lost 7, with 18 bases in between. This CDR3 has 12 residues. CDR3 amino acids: CALAGPNGEQYF. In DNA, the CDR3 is TGTGCCCTGGCAGGGCCCAACGGGGAGCAGTACTTC.

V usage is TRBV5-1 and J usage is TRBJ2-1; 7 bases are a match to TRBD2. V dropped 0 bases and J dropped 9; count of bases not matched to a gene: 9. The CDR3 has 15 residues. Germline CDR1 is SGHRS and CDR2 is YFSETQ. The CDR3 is CASSLGGSRDGEQFF. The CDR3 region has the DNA TGCGCCAGCAGCTTGGGCGGGAGTCGCGACGGTGAGCAGTTCTTC.

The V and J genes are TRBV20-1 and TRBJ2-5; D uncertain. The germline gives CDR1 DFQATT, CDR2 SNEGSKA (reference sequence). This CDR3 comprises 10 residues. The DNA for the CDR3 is TGCAGCCCGTCCCAAGAGACCCAGTACTTC. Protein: CSPSQETQYF.

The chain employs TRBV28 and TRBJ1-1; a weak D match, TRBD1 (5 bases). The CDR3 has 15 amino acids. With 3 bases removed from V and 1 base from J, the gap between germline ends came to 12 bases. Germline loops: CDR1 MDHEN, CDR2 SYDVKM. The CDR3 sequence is CASSLMGDSNTEAFF. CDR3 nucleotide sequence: TGTGCCAGCAGTTTGATGGGGGACTCGAACACTGAAGCTTTCTTT.

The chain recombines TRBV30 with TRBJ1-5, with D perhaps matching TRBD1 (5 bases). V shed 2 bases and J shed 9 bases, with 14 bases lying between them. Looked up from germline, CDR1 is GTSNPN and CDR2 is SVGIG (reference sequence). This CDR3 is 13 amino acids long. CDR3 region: CAWSQDTPGPQHF. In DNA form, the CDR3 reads TGTGCCTGGAGTCAGGACACGCCTGGGCCCCAGCATTTT. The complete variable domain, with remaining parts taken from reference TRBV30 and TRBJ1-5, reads SQTIHQWPATLVQPVGSPLSLECTVEGTSNPNLYWYRQAAGRGLQLLFYSVGIGQISSEVPQNLSASRPQDRQFILSSKKLLLSDSGFYLCAWSQDTPGPQHFGDGTRLSIL.

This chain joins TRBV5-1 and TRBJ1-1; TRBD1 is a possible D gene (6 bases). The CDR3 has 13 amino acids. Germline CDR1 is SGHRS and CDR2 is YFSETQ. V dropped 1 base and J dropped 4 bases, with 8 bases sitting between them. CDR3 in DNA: TGCGCCAGCAGCTTGAGCAGGGGCACTGAAGCTTTCTTT. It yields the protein CASSLSRGTEAFF.

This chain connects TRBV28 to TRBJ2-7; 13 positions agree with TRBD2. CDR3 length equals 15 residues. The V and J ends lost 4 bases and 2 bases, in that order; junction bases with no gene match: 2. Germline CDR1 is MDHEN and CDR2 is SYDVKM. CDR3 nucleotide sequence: TGTGCCAGCAGTTGGGGACTAGCGGGAACCTACGAGCAGTACTTC. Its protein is CASSWGLAGTYEQYF.

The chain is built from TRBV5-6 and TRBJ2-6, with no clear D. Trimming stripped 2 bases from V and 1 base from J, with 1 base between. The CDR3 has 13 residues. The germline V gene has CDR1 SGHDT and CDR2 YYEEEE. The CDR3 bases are TGTGCCAGCAGCTTTTCTGGGGCCAACGTCCTGACTTTC. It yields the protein CASSFSGANVLTF.

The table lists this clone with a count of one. Here the CDR3 reads CSVEVSRDEQYF. The DNA for the CDR3 is TGCAGCGTTGAAGTTAGTAGGGACGAGCAGTACTTC. The chain couples TRBV29-1 to TRBJ2-7, with D hard to call. The CDR3 is 12 residues long. The V gene lost 1 base and the J gene lost 5 bases, with 9 bases spanning the gap. Per germline, CDR1 SQVTM and CDR2 ANQGSEA.

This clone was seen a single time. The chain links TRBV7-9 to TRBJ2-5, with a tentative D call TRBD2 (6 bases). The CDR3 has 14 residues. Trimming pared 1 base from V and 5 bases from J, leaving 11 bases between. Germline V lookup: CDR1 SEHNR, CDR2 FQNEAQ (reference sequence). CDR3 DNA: TGTGCCAGCAGCTTAGACCAACTAGCTGAGACCCAGTACTTC. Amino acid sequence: CASSLDQLAETQYF.

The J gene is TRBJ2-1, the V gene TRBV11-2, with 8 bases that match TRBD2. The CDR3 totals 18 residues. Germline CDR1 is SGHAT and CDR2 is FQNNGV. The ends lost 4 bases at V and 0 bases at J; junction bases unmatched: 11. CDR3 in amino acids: CASSSPGGAGGSYNEQFF. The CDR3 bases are TGTGCCAGCAGCTCCCCCGGGGGGGCGGGAGGCTCCTACAATGAGCAGTTCTTC.

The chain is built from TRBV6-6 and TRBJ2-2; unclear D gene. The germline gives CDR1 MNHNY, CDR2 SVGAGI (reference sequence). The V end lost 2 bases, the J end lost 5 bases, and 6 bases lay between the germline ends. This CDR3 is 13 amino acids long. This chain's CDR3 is CASSYERTGELFF. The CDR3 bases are TGTGCCAGCAGTTACGAGAGGACCGGGGAGCTGTTTTTT.

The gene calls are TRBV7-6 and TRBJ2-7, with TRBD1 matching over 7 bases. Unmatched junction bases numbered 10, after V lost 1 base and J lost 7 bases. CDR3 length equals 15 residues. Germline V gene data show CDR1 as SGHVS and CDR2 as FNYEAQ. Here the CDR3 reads CASSLGHRGSGEQYF. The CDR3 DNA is TGTGCCAGCAGCTTAGGCCACAGGGGTTCTGGGGAGCAGTACTTC.

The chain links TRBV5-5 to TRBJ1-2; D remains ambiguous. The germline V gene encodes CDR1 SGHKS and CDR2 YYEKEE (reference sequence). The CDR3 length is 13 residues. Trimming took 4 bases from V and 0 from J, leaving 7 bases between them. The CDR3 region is CASSEDTNYGYTF. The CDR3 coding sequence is TGTGCCAGCAGCGAAGATACTAACTATGGCTACACCTTC.

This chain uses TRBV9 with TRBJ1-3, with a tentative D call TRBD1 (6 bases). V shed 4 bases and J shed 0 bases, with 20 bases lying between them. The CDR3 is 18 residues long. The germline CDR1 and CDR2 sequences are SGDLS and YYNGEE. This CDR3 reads CASSSGRDTLRSGNTIYF. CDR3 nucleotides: TGTGCCAGCAGCTCCGGCCGGGACACCCTCCGCTCTGGAAACACCATATATTTT. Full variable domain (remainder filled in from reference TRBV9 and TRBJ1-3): DSGVTQTPKHLITATGQRVTLRCSPRSGDLSVYWYQQSLDQGLQFLIQYYNGEERAKGNILERFSAQQFPDLHSELNLSSLELGDSALYFCASSSGRDTLRSGNTIYFGEGSWLTVV.

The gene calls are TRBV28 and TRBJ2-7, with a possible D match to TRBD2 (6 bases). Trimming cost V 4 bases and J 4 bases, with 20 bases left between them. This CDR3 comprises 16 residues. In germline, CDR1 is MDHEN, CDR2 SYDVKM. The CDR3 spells CASSSTEGTSLYEQYF. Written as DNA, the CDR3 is TGTGCCAGCAGTTCCACGGAGGGCACATCACTATACGAGCAGTACTTC. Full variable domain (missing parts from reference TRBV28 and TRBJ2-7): DVKVTQSSRYLVKRTGEKVFLECVQDMDHENMFWYRQDPGLGLRLIYFSYDVKMKEKGDIPEGYSVSREKKERFSLILESASTNQTSMYLCASSSTEGTSLYEQYFGPGTRLTVT.

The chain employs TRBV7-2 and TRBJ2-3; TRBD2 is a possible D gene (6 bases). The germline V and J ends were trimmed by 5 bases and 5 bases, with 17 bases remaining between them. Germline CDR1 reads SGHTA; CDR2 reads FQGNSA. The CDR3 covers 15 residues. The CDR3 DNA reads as TGTGCCAGCAGCCCCGGGAGACTGAAGAAAGATACGCAGTATTTT. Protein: CASSPGRLKKDTQYF.

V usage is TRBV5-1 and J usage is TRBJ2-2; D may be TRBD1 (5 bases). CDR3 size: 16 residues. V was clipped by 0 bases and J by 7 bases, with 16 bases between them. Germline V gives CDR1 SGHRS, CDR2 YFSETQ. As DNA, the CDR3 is TGCGCCAGCAGCTTGGCCCGGCAGGGCCAAAACGGGGAGCTGTTTTTT. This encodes CASSLARQGQNGELFF.

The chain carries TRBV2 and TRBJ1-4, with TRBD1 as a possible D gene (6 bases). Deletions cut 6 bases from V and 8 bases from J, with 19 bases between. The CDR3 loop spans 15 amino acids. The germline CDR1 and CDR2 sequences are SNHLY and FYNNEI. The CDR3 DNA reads TGTGCCAGCAGCTCAACGGGGGGCCGGGGCGAAAAACTGTTTTTT. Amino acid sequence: CASSSTGGRGEKLFF.

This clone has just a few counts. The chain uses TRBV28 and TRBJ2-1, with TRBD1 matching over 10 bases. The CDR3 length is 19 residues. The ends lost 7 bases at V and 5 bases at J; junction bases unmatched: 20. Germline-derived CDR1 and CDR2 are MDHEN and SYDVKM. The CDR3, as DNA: TGTGCCAGCAATTACCTTTCCGGGACAGGGGTCGTAAGGGACAATGAGCAGTTCTTC. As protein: CASNYLSGTGVVRDNEQFF.

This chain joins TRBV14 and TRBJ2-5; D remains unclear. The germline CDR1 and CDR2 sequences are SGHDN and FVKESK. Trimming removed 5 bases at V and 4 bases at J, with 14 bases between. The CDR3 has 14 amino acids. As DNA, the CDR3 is TGTGCCAGCAGCTATACAAGGGAAGGAGAGACCCAGTACTTC. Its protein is CASSYTREGETQYF.